The present entry profiles one TCR beta chain with its context. Its target is not known. Primers: 60 Vbeta forward and 13 Jbeta reverse. Sequencing was performed with immunoSEQ multiplex PCR; in TCRdb, only in-frame clones are kept and a portion is missing. The sample contains under 150,000 clones, roughly three quarters of which appear only once. This specimen belongs to a study of cytomegalovirus exposure and HLA in healthy donors. Study overall: Roughly 92 million unique TCRs, all from HLA-typed donors, were included in an early release of the data.

Deletions cut 3 bases from V and 4 bases from J, with 21 bases between. Looked up from germline, CDR1 is MDHEN and CDR2 is SYDVKM. The CDR3 extends over 17 amino acids. Study conclusions and caveats: Later work showed greater clonal expansion in HLA-associated TCR beta chains than in equally common others. With further analysis later on, most CMV-associated TCR beta chains appeared HLA-restricted.

This receptor was taken from a woman in her 40s in good health and CMV-seropositive. The sequenced sample consisted of PBMCs. The chain recombines TRBV28 with TRBJ1-1, with D perhaps TRBD1 (6 bases). Written as DNA, the CDR3 is TGTGCCAGCAGTTTCCCCGAGGGACATCCCCGGGCCACTGAAGCTTTCTTT. It codes for CASSFPEGHPRATEAFF.